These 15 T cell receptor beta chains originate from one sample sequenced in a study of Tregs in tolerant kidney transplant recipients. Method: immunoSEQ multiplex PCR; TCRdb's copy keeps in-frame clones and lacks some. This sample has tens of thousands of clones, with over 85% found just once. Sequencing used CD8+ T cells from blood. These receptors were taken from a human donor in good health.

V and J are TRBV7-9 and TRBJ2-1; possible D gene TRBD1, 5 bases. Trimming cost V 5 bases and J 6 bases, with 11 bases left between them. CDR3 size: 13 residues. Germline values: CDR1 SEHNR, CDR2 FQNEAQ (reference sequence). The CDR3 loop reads CASSRRDPNEQFF. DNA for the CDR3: TGTGCCAGCAGCCGCAGGGATCCCAATGAGCAGTTCTTC.

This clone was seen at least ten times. The CDR3 sequence: CASSQFLGGYEQYF. DNA for the CDR3: TGTGCCAGCAGCCAATTCCTGGGGGGGTACGAGCAGTACTTC. The chain joins TRBV4-2 to TRBJ2-7, with 7 bases fitting TRBD2. The ends lost 2 bases at V and 4 bases at J; junction bases unmatched: 5. The CDR3 runs 14 residues. Germline loops: CDR1 LGHNA, CDR2 YNFKEQ.

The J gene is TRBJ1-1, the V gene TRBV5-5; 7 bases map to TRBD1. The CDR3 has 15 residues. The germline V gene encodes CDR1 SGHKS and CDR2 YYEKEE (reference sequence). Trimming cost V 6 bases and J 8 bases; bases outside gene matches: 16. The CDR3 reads CASNPLGTANLEAFF. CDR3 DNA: TGTGCCAGCAATCCCTTGGGGACAGCCAATTTGGAAGCTTTCTTT.

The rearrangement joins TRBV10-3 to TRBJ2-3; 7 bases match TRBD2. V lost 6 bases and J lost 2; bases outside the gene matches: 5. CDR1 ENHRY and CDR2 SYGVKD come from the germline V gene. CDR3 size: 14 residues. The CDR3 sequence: CAISVTSLTDTQYF. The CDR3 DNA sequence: TGTGCCATCAGCGTGACTAGCCTCACAGATACGCAGTATTTT.

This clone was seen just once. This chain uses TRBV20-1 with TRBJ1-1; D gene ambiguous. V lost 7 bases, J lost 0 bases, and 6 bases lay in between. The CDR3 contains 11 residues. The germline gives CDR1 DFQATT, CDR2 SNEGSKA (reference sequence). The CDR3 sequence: CSGRLNTEAFF. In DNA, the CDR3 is TGCAGTGGCAGGTTGAACACTGAAGCTTTCTTT.

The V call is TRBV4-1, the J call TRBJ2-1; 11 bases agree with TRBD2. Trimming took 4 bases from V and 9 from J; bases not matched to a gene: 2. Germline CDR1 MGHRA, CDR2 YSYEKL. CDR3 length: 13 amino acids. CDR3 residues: CASSLTSGVEQFF. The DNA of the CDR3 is TGCGCCAGCAGCCTGACTAGCGGGGTTGAGCAGTTCTTC.

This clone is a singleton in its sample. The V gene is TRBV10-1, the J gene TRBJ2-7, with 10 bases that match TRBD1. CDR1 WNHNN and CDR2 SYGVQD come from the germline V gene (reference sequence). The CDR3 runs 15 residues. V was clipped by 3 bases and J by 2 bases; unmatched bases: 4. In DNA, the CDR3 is TGCGCCAGCAGTGAAGGGACAGGGGCCCCCTACGAGCAGTACTTC. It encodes CASSEGTGAPYEQYF.

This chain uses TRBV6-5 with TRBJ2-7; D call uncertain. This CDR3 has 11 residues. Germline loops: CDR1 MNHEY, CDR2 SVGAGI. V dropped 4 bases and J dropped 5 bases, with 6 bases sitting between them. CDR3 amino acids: CASSWGNEQYF. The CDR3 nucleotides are TGTGCCAGCAGTTGGGGAAACGAGCAGTACTTC.

The chain's CDR3 is CASSLEWTKDEQFF. DNA for the CDR3: TGTGCCAGCAGCTTAGAGTGGACTAAAGATGAGCAGTTCTTC. The chain carries TRBV7-9 and TRBJ2-1, with D possibly matching TRBD2 (6 bases). There are 14 residues in the CDR3. Germline CDR1 SEHNR, CDR2 FQNEAQ (reference sequence). V was cut by 1 base and J by 8 bases, with 12 bases left in between.

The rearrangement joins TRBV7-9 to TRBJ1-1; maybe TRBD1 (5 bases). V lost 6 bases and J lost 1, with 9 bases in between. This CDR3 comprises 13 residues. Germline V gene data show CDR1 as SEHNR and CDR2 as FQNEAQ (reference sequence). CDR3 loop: CASRNQGNTEAFF. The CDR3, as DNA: TGTGCCAGCAGGAATCAGGGGAACACTGAAGCTTTCTTT.

The CDR3, as DNA: TGCAGCGTCTCCGCCGGGGAGCTGTTTTTT. Translated, it gives CSVSAGELFF. V gene TRBV29-1 combines with J gene TRBJ2-2; D uncertain. The CDR3 covers 10 residues. V was cut by 6 bases and J by 6 bases, with 5 bases left in between. Germline-derived CDR1 and CDR2 are SQVTM and ANQGSEA.

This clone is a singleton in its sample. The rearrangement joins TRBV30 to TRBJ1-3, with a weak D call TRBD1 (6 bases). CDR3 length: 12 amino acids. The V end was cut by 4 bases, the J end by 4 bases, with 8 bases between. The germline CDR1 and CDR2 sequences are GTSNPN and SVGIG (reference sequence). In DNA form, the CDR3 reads TGTGCCTGGACGGACAGAGGAAACACCATATATTTT. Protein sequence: CAWTDRGNTIYF.

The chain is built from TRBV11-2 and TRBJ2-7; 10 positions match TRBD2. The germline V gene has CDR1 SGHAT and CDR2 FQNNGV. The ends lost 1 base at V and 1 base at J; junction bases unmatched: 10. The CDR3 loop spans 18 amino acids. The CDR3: CASSLGRGLAVASYEQYF. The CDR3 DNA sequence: TGTGCCAGCAGCTTAGGCAGAGGACTAGCGGTTGCTTCCTACGAGCAGTACTTC.

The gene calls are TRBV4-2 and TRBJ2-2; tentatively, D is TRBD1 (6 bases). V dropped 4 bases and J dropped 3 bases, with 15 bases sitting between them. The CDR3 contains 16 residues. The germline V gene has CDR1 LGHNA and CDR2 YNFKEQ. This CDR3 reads CASSPEWGLYTGELFF. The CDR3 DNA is TGTGCCAGCAGCCCCGAATGGGGGCTATACACCGGGGAGCTGTTTTTT.

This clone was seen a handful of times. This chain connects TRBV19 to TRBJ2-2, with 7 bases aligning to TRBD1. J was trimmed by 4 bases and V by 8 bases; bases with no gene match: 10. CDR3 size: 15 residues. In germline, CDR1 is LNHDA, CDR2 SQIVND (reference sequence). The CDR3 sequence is CASGETGKVTGELFF. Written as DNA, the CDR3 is TGTGCCAGTGGGGAGACAGGGAAGGTCACCGGGGAGCTGTTTTTT. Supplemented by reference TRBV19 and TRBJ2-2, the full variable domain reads DGGITQSPKYLFRKEGQNVTLSCEQNLNHDAMYWYRQDPGQGLRLIYYSQIVNDFQKGDIAEGYSVSREKKESFPLTVTSAQKNPTAFYLCASGETGKVTGELFFGEGSRLTVL.